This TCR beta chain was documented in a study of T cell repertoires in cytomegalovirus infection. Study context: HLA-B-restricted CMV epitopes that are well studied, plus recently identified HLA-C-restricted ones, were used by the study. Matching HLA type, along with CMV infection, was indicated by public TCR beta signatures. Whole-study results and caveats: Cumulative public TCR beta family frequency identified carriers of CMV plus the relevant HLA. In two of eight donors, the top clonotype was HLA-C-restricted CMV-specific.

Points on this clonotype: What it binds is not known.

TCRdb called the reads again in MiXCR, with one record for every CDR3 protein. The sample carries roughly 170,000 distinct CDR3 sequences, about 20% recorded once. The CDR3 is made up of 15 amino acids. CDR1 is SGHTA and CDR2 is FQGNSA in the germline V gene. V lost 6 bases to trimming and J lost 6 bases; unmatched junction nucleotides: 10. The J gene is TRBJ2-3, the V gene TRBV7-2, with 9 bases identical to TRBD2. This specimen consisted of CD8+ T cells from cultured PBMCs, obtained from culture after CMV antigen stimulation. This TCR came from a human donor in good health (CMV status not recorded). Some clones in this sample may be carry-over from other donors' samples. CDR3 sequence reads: CASSLGGGAYDTQYF. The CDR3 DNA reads TGTGCCAGCAGTTTGGGCGGGGGGGCCTATGATACGCAGTATTTT.